These T cell receptor beta chains were read from a single sample in a study of cytomegalovirus exposure and HLA in healthy donors. Sequencing was performed with immunoSEQ multiplex PCR; in TCRdb, only in-frame clones are kept and a portion is missing. Among about 160,000 clones, around nine tenths were seen once, and the ten largest hold around 4.4%. What was sequenced was PBMCs. The receptor source for this set is a man aged 18 to 29 in good health and CMV-seropositive. Each CDR3 is given with its conserved first and last residue. The D gene is left open where the match is weak. The listing skips clone size in some rows; elsewhere it reads once, few, many or a size class.

TRBD1,NA,TRBV2,TRBJ1-5,TGTGCCAGCAGAGAGGGACAGGGGCTACAGCCCCAGCATTTT,CASREGQGLQPQHF
TRBD1,NA,TRBV27,TRBJ2-5,TGTGCCAGCAGTTTCAACAGGGGGCTGTATGAGACCCAGTACTTC,CASSFNRGLYETQYF
NA,NA,TRBV20-1,TRBJ2-1,TGCAGTGCTCTTGACAATGAGCAGTTCTTC,CSALDNEQFF
NA,once,TRBV6-5,TRBJ2-7,TGTGCCAGCAGTTACTCGTACCAGGGAGGCTACGAGCAGTACTTC,CASSYSYQGGYEQYF
TRBD1,NA,TRBV7-9,TRBJ2-5,TGTGCCAGCAGCCCCCGACAGGGAGAGACCCAGTACTTC,CASSPRQGETQYF
NA,NA,TRBV10-3,TRBJ1-5,TGTGCCATCAGTGAGTCGGTTCCAGGTCAAAGCAATCAGCCCCAGCATTTT,CAISESVPGQSNQPQHF
NA,NA,TRBV5-6,TRBJ2-3,TGTGCCAGCAGCTTGGGGCAGGGGAATTACGATACGCAGTATTTT,CASSLGQGNYDTQYF
NA,NA,TRBV6-1,TRBJ1-2,TGTGCCAGCAGTGAAGCTCTGGGGGGGGATGGCTACACCTTC,CASSEALGGDGYTF
NA,NA,TRBV7-3,TRBJ2-2,TGTGCCAGCAGCTCGTACACCGGGGAGCTGTTTTTT,CASSSYTGELFF
TRBD2,NA,TRBV9,TRBJ2-2,TGTGCCAGCAGCGTGGCCGGACTAGCGGAGAACACCGGGGAGCTGTTTTTT,CASSVAGLAENTGELFF
TRBD1,NA,TRBV14,TRBJ2-6,TGTGCCAGCAGCCGCCGCCCCTCCATGACAGGGTGGGGCTCTGGGGCCAACGTCCTGACTTTC,CASSRRPSMTGWGSGANVLTF
TRBD1,NA,TRBV5-1,TRBJ1-2,TGCGCCAGCAGCTTACAGGGGGCGTTAGATGGCTACACCTTC,CASSLQGALDGYTF
NA,NA,TRBV11-3,TRBJ2-1,TGTGCCAGCAGCTTAGAACGGGGGTGGAATGAGCAGTTCTTC,CASSLERGWNEQFF
TRBD2,NA,TRBV6-1,TRBJ2-1,TGTGCCAGCAGAGAAGGACTAGCGGGAGTCTACAATGAGCAGTTCTTC,CASREGLAGVYNEQFF
TRBD1,NA,TRBV6-1,TRBJ1-5,TGTGCCAGCAGTCAGGGGGGAAGCAATCAGCCCCAGCATTTT,CASSQGGSNQPQHF
TRBD1,many,TRBV4-1,TRBJ2-3,TGCGCCAGCAGCCTCCCCAGAGACAGGGGGCGATCAGATACGCAGTATTTT,CASSLPRDRGRSDTQYF
NA,NA,TRBV4-2,TRBJ2-6,TGTGCCAGCAGCCAAGATCATAGCTCTGGGGCCAACGTCCTGACTTTC,CASSQDHSSGANVLTF
TRBD1,NA,TRBV27,TRBJ1-4,TGTGCCACCGCGCCGGGACAGGGGACTAATGAAAAACTGTTTTTT,CATAPGQGTNEKLFF
NA,NA,TRBV27,TRBJ1-2,TGTGCCAGCAGTTTAGTCAGGGGAGGGGATGGCTACACCTTC,CASSLVRGGDGYTF
NA,NA,TRBV9,TRBJ2-5,TGTGCCAGCAGCGTGGACAGTCAAGAGACCCAGTACTTC,CASSVDSQETQYF
TRBD2,NA,TRBV9,TRBJ2-3,TGTGCCAGCAGCATGAGCGGGGGCACAGATACGCAGTATTTT,CASSMSGGTDTQYF
TRBD2,few,TRBV2,TRBJ2-7,TGTGCCAGCAGTCCTAGCGGCTCAGGAGGCTCCTACGAGCAGTACTTC,CASSPSGSGGSYEQYF
NA,NA,TRBV19,TRBJ1-4,TGTGCCAGTAGGGTCTCCAGATTGGCTAATGAAAAACTGTTTTTT,CASRVSRLANEKLFF
NA,NA,TRBV28,TRBJ1-1,TGTGCCAGCAGTTTGGGTAGGGGCGTAGCTTTCTTT,CASSLGRGVAFF
TRBD2,NA,TRBV4-1,TRBJ2-7,TGCGCCAGCAGCCTCTACCCTAGCGGAGTCACCTACGAGCAGTACTTC,CASSLYPSGVTYEQYF
TRBD2,NA,TRBV5-4,TRBJ2-7,TGTGCCAGCAGCACCGGACTAGCGGGAGGCGAGCAGTACTTC,CASSTGLAGGEQYF
NA,once,TRBV4-2,TRBJ2-2,TGTGCCAGCAGCCAAGAGATTAGCATGAACACCGGGGAGCTGTTTTTT,CASSQEISMNTGELFF
TRBD2,NA,TRBV9,TRBJ2-2,TGTGCCAGCAGCGTCGGACTAGCGGGAGGGCCGTACACCGGGGAGCTGTTTTTT,CASSVGLAGGPYTGELFF
NA,NA,TRBV2,TRBJ1-5,TGTGCCAGCAAAAGGAGCCATAGCAATCAGCCCCAGCATTTT,CASKRSHSNQPQHF
TRBD1,once,TRBV9,TRBJ2-3,TGTGCCAGCAGCTACTCCGGGACAGCAACAGATACGCAGTATTTT,CASSYSGTATDTQYF
NA,NA,TRBV19,TRBJ2-1,TGTGCCAGTAGTATAGTAGAAGCGGTCTACAATGAGCAGTTCTTC,CASSIVEAVYNEQFF
NA,NA,TRBV15,TRBJ1-2,TGTGCCACCAGCAGAGATTTAGGGGCCTCCACATATGGCTACACCTTC,CATSRDLGASTYGYTF
NA,NA,TRBV2,TRBJ2-5,TGTGCCAGCAGTATCTTACAGGGATCTTCCCAAGAGACCCAGTACTTC,CASSILQGSSQETQYF
TRBD1,NA,TRBV7-2,TRBJ2-3,TGTGCCAGCAGCTTAGGGACAGGGGCGGGCACAGATACGCAGTATTTT,CASSLGTGAGTDTQYF
TRBD2,NA,TRBV7-9,TRBJ2-5,TGTGCCAGCAGCGAATTCTTAGCGGGAGGGCCGAGAGAGACCCAGTACTTC,CASSEFLAGGPRETQYF
NA,NA,TRBV7-9,TRBJ2-2,TGTGCCAGCAGCCCAACAGGTCGGGACACCGGGGAGCTGTTTTTT,CASSPTGRDTGELFF
TRBD2,NA,TRBV25-1,TRBJ2-1,TGTGCCAGCATCCCCGGGACTAGCCTTTACAATGAGCAGTTCTTC,CASIPGTSLYNEQFF
NA,NA,TRBV6-1,TRBJ1-1,TGTGCCAGCAGTGGACAGCAAATGAACACTGAAGCTTTCTTT,CASSGQQMNTEAFF
NA,few,TRBV19,TRBJ2-1,TGTGCCAGTGGGGGACCCGGGACAATAGGGGTCGGGGCATCGTATGAGCAGTTCTTC,CASGGPGTIGVGASYEQFF